These T cell receptor beta chains were read from a single sample in a study of blood T cell repertoires in COVID-19. Repertoires were generated with immunoSEQ multiplex PCR, while TCRdb's copy carries only in-frame clones and drops some. The profile shows around 700,000 clones, 75% to 90% of them singletons. Material for sequencing was peripheral blood. These receptors all stem from a woman younger than 30 with acute or convalescent COVID-19. The conserved cysteine and the conserved F or W are not part of the CDR3 here.

CDR3 length | J gene | V gene | CDR3 protein
14 | TRBJ1-1 | TRBV4-2 | ASSQERGGATTEAF
12 | TRBJ1-1 | TRBV11-2 | ASSLGAGFPEAF
14 | TRBJ2-5 | TRBV2 | ASGSLAGADQETQY
13 | TRBJ2-2 | TRBV5-1 | ASSLDPLGTGELF
9 | TRBJ1-2 | TRBV23-1 | ASKGYYGYT
14 | TRBJ2-7 | TRBV3-1/TRBV3-2 | ASSHLKRGGTDEQY
12 | TRBJ1-3 | TRBV7-2 | ASRKTGLGNTIY
13 | TRBJ1-2 | TRBV4-2 | ASSQGGGSNYGYT
13 | TRBJ1-2 | TRBV9 | ASSGTGAEIYGYT
15 | TRBJ2-1 | TRBV19 | ASSMGNIAGGYNEQF
11 | TRBJ2-3 | TRBV24-1 | ATSLNRADTQY
12 | TRBJ2-7 | TRBV19 | ASSTTTARYEQY
14 | TRBJ1-1 | TRBV6-2/TRBV6-3 | ASSYSGQRGNTEAF
13 | TRBJ1-1 | TRBV4-1 | ASSQGGQLNTEAF
12 | TRBJ1-5 | TRBV2 | ASTSWGGNQPQH
10 | TRBJ1-1 | TRBV19 | ASSMGQLEAF
14 | TRBJ1-2 | TRBV5-8 | ASSHPGGAANYGYT
13 | TRBJ1-1 | TRBV12-5 | ASGTVTGEKTEAF
10 | TRBJ1-2 | TRBV2 | ASSPTSPGYT
12 | TRBJ1-5 | TRBV7-2 | ASSLGQGQQPQH
12 | TRBJ2-3 | TRBV18 | ASSRTGGKDTQY
13 | TRBJ1-2 | TRBV6-6 | ASSYSTGQNYGYT
15 | TRBJ2-2 | TRBV1 | TSSSTSGGADTGELF
12 | TRBJ1-2 | TRBV5-6 | ASSLGTGSGGYT
12 | TRBJ1-1 | TRBV2 | ASSGQGGKTEAF
11 | TRBJ2-7 | TRBV27 | ASSLASGAEQY
9 | TRBJ1-1 | TRBV30 | ACRRDRKAF
15 | TRBJ1-4 | TRBV6-4 | ASSGPITGDQNEKLF
12 | TRBJ2-3 | TRBV23-1 | ASSHPGHTDTQY
12 | TRBJ1-2 | TRBV4-1 | ASSQDTTIGGYT
14 | TRBJ2-5 | TRBV24-1 | ATSEAGKGNKETQY
14 | TRBJ1-2 | TRBV19 | ASSIPFETAPYGYT
13 | TRBJ2-1 | TRBV7-9 | ASSFGQGSGNEQF
14 | TRBJ1-1 | TRBV7-2 | ASSSPGAGRSTEAF
12 | TRBJ1-2 | TRBV6-5 | ASTHLGANYGYT
13 | TRBJ2-3 | TRBV5-5 | ASITSGGATDTQY
13 | TRBJ2-1 | TRBV5-6 | ASSRTGGSGNEQF
13 | TRBJ1-2 | TRBV18 | ASSPTRAAAYGYT
14 | TRBJ2-7 | TRBV18 | ASSSQGAISPYEQY
13 | TRBJ1-2 | TRBV6-4 | ASSDSPGGSDGYT
12 | TRBJ2-7 | TRBV4-1 | ASSPATGPYEQY
12 | TRBJ1-3 | TRBV27 | ASSPPGQVNTIY
16 | TRBJ2-7 | TRBV7-2 | ASSLGGWDSPSSYEQY
12 | TRBJ1-2 | TRBV7-2 | ASSLWGLVGGYT
13 | TRBJ1-2 | TRBV24-1 | ATRIKKTGNYGYT
17 | TRBJ1-1 | TRBV19 | ASSIDRETGGQMNTEAF
15 | TRBJ1-2 | TRBV5-6 | ASSLGRSPDPNYGYT
13 | TRBJ1-1 | TRBV2 | ASRRDRDMNTEAF
12 | TRBJ1-2 | TRBV3-1/TRBV3-2 | ASSQDGGTNGYT
11 | TRBJ1-4 | TRBV5-1 | ASSLGLNEKLF
14 | TRBJ1-3 | TRBV6-5 | ASSYIPNFSGNTIY
11 | TRBJ1-4 | TRBV12-3/TRBV12-4 | ASSSGFNEKLF
15 | TRBJ1-3 | TRBV19 | ASSIGEYRKTGNTIY
13 | TRBJ1-1 | TRBV9 | ASSVDVGYNTEAF
13 | TRBJ1-2 | TRBV29-1 | SVEGSQDRVYGYT
9 | TRBJ1-1 | TRBV20-1 | SASKTGYAF
9 | TRBJ1-2 | TRBV30 | ALDRNHGYT
11 | TRBJ2-1 | TRBV19 | ATLGHSYNEQF
14 | TRBJ1-5 | TRBV6-1 | ASSERRTGRNQPQH
15 | TRBJ1-2 | TRBV15 | ATSRERTAMTNYGYT